The clone carrying this TCR beta chain was observed a handful of times. Its antigen is not known. The sample comes from a study of T cells in Graves' hyperthyroidism and ophthalmopathy. Findings and caveats of the study: With a median lead of around 6.7 months before onset, the model predicted ophthalmopathy. Most clonotypes expanded in the thyroid (above 0.001) were also present in blood.

Germline V gene sequence: CDR1 LGHDT, CDR2 YNNKEL (reference sequence). There are 17 residues in the CDR3. V lost 0 bases, J lost 6 bases, and 7 bases stayed unmatched. What was amplified from RNA transcripts were TCR beta CDR3 regions. Initially, a first-round RT-PCR of the TCR CDR3 employed the HTBI primer set. TCRdb analysed the multiplex PCR reads with MiXCR anew, one entry per CDR3 protein. The table shows 550,000 to 800,000 distinct CDR3 sequences, with around 16% occurring only once. This sequence was found in a man aged 50 or older with Graves' hyperthyroidism. The V call is TRBV3-1, the J call TRBJ2-7; 14 bases are shared with TRBD2. The material sequenced was blood. CDR3 amino acids: CASSQDSPGLAGVEQYF. As DNA, the CDR3 is TGTGCCAGCAGCCAAGATTCCCCGGGACTAGCGGGAGTCGAGCAGTACTTC.